Reported below is one TCR beta chain. TCRdb passed the PCR reads through MiXCR, listing each CDR3 protein once. The sample holds under 100,000 distinct CDR3 sequences, 48% seen once. The sample originates from a study of CDR3 diversity in severe acne. Germline V gives CDR1 SGHTA, CDR2 FQGNSA. Between the trimmed V and J ends, which lost 2 bases and 0 bases, there was a span of 10 bases. The CDR3 loop spans 15 amino acids. The sample consisted of blood. The sequence derives from a male donor in good health, serving as a control. The genes are TRBV7-2 and TRBJ1-1; D is undetermined. CDR3 DNA: TGTGCCAGCAGCTTATTTCGGGGTCTGAACACTGAAGCTTTCTTT. Its protein is CASSLFRGLNTEAFF.